This TCR beta chain was sequenced for a study of T cells in tumors after PD-1 blockade. The CDR3 loop spans 12 amino acids. The ends were cut back, 7 bases at V and 3 bases at J, with 10 bases in the middle. The V gene's germline CDR1 is SNHLY and CDR2 FYNNEI. Data came from immunoSEQ multiplex PCR; TCRdb stores just in-frame clones and leaves some out. The data show roughly 3,800 clones, with roughly 64% seen just once and roughly two thirds held by the top ten. This specimen was tumor tissue, taken after anti-PD-1 treatment. The V and J genes are TRBV2 and TRBJ2-7; D gene ambiguous. This receptor was obtained from a human donor with cutaneous squamous cell carcinoma. The CDR3, as DNA: TGTGCCAGCATAGGTCCCAACTACGAGCAGTACTTC. Translating gives CASIGPNYEQYF.